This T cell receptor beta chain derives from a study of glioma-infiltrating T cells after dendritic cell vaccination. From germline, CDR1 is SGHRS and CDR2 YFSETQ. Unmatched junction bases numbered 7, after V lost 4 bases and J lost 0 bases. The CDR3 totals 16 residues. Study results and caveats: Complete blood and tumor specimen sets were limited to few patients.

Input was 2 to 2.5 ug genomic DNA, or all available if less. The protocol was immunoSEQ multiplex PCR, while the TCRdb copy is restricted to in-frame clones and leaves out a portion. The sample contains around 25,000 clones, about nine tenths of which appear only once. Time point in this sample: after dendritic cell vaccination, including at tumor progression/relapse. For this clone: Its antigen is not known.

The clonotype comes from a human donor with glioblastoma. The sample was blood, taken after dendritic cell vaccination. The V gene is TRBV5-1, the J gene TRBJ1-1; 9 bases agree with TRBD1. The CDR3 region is CASSGPGQGMNTEAFF. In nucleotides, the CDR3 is TGCGCCAGCAGCGGGCCGGGACAGGGAATGAACACTGAAGCTTTCTTT.